One and the same sample provided the 28 T cell receptor beta chains below, sequenced in a study of graft-versus-host responses after intestinal transplantation. Only in-frame clones appear in the TCRdb table, and some are missing; sequencing was by immunoSEQ multiplex PCR. Altogether about 9,800 clones are present, about 93% being singletons, with the ten largest covering about 2.5%. The specimen was PBMCs, collected 43 to 45 days after intestinal transplant. These receptors were taken from a human patient who received an intestinal transplant, so some T cells may come from the graft donor.

CDR3 bases: TGTGCCAGCTCACCAGAAAGCATCCAAGAGACCCAGTACTTC. Its protein product is CASSPESIQETQYF. The chain employs TRBV18 and TRBJ2-5; unclear D gene. Germline V CDR1 and CDR2: KGHSH, LQKENI. The V end was cut by 2 bases, the J end by 1 base, with 8 bases between. The CDR3 has 14 residues.

The chain recombines TRBV11-2 with TRBJ2-5, with D unclear. Per germline, CDR1 SGHAT and CDR2 FQNNGV. This CDR3 region has 14 residues. Trimming removed 5 bases from V and 0 bases from J, with 10 bases in between. The CDR3 spells CASSLPWNQETQYF. CDR3 nucleotides: TGTGCCAGCAGCCTACCATGGAACCAAGAGACCCAGTACTTC.

The genes are TRBV28 and TRBJ2-1; D not certain. Per the germline V gene, CDR1 is MDHEN and CDR2 is SYDVKM. V lost 1 base and J 5 bases, leaving 6 bases between the germline ends. This CDR3 has 13 amino acids. The CDR3: CASSLSNNNEQFF. The CDR3 DNA follows: TGTGCCAGCAGTTTATCTAACAACAATGAGCAGTTCTTC.

This clone has more than one count but fewer than ten. The V and J genes are TRBV6-1 and TRBJ2-2; 11 bases map to TRBD2. J gave up 5 bases and V 5 bases, and 4 bases lay outside the gene matches. Germline V CDR1 and CDR2: MNHNS, SASEGT. The CDR3 loop spans 15 amino acids. This chain's CDR3 is CASSLIAGGTGELFF. The CDR3 DNA follows: TGTGCCAGCAGTTTGATAGCGGGGGGGACCGGGGAGCTGTTTTTT.

The V call is TRBV5-1, the J call TRBJ2-7, with TRBD2 matching over 7 bases. CDR1 is SGHRS and CDR2 is YFSETQ in the germline V gene. The CDR3 spans 14 residues. Trimming cost V 4 bases and J 4 bases; bases outside gene matches: 8. CDR3 sequence: CASSPGSGAYEQYF. CDR3 bases: TGCGCCAGCAGCCCGGGGAGCGGGGCATACGAGCAGTACTTC.

V gene TRBV9 combines with J gene TRBJ2-5; D tentatively fits TRBD1 or TRBD2 (5 bases each). Per germline, CDR1 SGDLS and CDR2 YYNGEE. The germline V and J ends were trimmed by 3 bases and 3 bases, with 12 bases remaining between them. The CDR3 totals 14 residues. The CDR3 reads CASSGSGAEETQYF. For the CDR3, the DNA is TGTGCCAGCAGCGGATCCGGGGCCGAAGAGACCCAGTACTTC.

This sequence joins TRBV5-4 and TRBJ2-7, with a tentative D call TRBD2 (5 bases). This CDR3 is built from 14 residues. The V end was cut by 2 bases, the J end by 5 bases, with 14 bases between. CDR1 is SGHNT, CDR2 YYREEE, per germline (reference sequence). CDR3 nucleotides: TGTGCCAGCAGCTTCCGACTAAGGGAAAACGAGCAGTACTTC. Translation: CASSFRLRENEQYF. The full variable domain, its missing parts supplied by reference TRBV5-4 and TRBJ2-7, is ETGVTQSPTHLIKTRGQQVTLRCSSQSGHNTVSWYQQALGQGPQFIFQYYREEENGRGNFPPRFSGLQFPNYSSELNVNALELDDSALYLCASSFRLRENEQYFGPGTRLTVT.

The V gene is TRBV29-1, the J gene TRBJ2-7; the D gene is possibly TRBD1 (5 bases). V was trimmed by 7 bases and J by 3 bases, leaving 25 bases between them. The CDR3 runs 16 residues. CDR1 and CDR2 (germline): SQVTM, ANQGSEA. CDR3 amino acids: CSALGLPSSRHYEQYF. CDR3 sequence (DNA): TGCAGCGCACTGGGGCTACCGAGCTCCCGACACTACGAGCAGTACTTC.

The chain couples TRBV7-2 to TRBJ2-7; D possibly matches TRBD1 or TRBD2 (5 bases each). This CDR3 contains 16 residues. Deletions cut 2 bases from V and 1 base from J, with 15 bases between. Germline values: CDR1 SGHTA, CDR2 FQGNSA. In DNA, the CDR3 is TGTGCCAGCAGCTTATTCCGGGACCCTCTTTCCTACGAGCAGTACTTC. Protein sequence: CASSLFRDPLSYEQYF.

This rearrangement joins TRBV14 to TRBJ2-2; D is undetermined. CDR1 is SGHDN and CDR2 is FVKESK in the germline V gene. The CDR3 consists of 13 residues. The V gene lost 4 bases and the J gene lost 4 bases, with 7 bases spanning the gap. The CDR3 reads CASSRALTGELFF. The CDR3 region has the DNA TGTGCCAGCAGCCGGGCGCTCACCGGGGAGCTGTTTTTT.

The chain is built from TRBV6-5 and TRBJ2-7; D call uncertain. Germline lookup yields CDR1 MNHEY and CDR2 SVGAGI. CDR3 size: 13 residues. Trimming stripped 3 bases from V and 2 bases from J, with 8 bases between. CDR3 bases: TGTGCCAGCAGTTATCGAGTTACCTACGAGCAGTACTTC. Its protein product is CASSYRVTYEQYF.

The chain links TRBV12-5 to TRBJ2-7; 10 nucleotides match TRBD2. This CDR3 comprises 17 residues. V lost 0 bases to trimming and J lost 0 bases; unmatched junction nucleotides: 5. The germline CDR1 and CDR2 sequences are LGHNT and FRNRAP. The CDR3 sequence: CASGLVRASGSSYEQYF. DNA of the CDR3: TGTGCTAGTGGTTTGGTACGAGCTAGCGGGAGCTCCTACGAGCAGTACTTC.

V usage is TRBV11-2 and J usage is TRBJ1-2, with D hard to call. This CDR3 is built from 15 residues. Between the trimmed V and J ends, which lost 2 bases and 6 bases, there was a span of 16 bases. Germline CDR1 and CDR2: SGHAT and FQNNGV. CDR3 coding DNA: TGTGCCAGCAGCTTAACGTGGACCTCGGACGATGGCTACACCTTC. Translated, it gives CASSLTWTSDDGYTF.

The rearrangement uses TRBV21-1 and TRBJ2-3. TRBV21-1 is tagged as a pseudogene. The CDR3 length is 15 residues. The CDR3 nucleotides read TGTGCCAGCAGCACGGGGCTTTATCTCACAGATACGCAGTATTTT. It specifies CASSTGLYLTDTQYF.

The chain couples TRBV19 to TRBJ1-4; no clear D gene. The germline CDR1 and CDR2 sequences are LNHDA and SQIVND (reference sequence). The V end was cut by 9 bases, the J end by 5 bases, with 13 bases between. CDR3 length: 13 amino acids. The CDR3 spells CARSGRINEKLFF. The CDR3 DNA follows: TGTGCCAGGAGCGGGCGGATAAATGAAAAACTGTTTTTT.

The chain employs TRBV29-1 and TRBJ1-3; weak D call: TRBD1 (6 bases). The CDR3 has 14 residues. CDR1 is SQVTM and CDR2 is ANQGSEA in the germline V gene. The germline V and J ends were trimmed by 7 bases and 0 bases, with 13 bases remaining between them. The DNA for the CDR3 is TGCAGCGCCCGACAGGTCCTCTCTGGAAACACCATATATTTT. It translates to CSARQVLSGNTIYF.

The chain is built from TRBV6-6 and TRBJ2-1; 9 nucleotides agree with TRBD1. V shed 2 bases, J shed 7 bases, and the junction held 9 bases outside the gene matches. The length of the CDR3 is 16 residues. Germline V lookup: CDR1 MNHNY, CDR2 SVGAGI (reference sequence). The CDR3: CASSYPDRGLLNEQFF. CDR3 in DNA: TGTGCCAGCAGTTACCCGGACAGGGGACTGTTGAATGAGCAGTTCTTC.

This chain joins TRBV4-2 and TRBJ2-5; TRBD1 agrees at 7 bases. CDR1 and CDR2 from the germline V gene are LGHNA and YNFKEQ. The V gene end was trimmed by 1 base and the J gene end by 1 base; junction bases not matched to a gene: 6. The CDR3 extends over 16 amino acids. CDR3 sequence: CASSQGLRQGQETQYF. The CDR3 DNA sequence: TGTGCCAGCAGCCAAGGCCTGAGACAGGGCCAAGAGACCCAGTACTTC.

This chain uses TRBV7-3 with TRBJ2-1; 10 positions agree with TRBD2. Germline V gives CDR1 SGHTA, CDR2 FQGTGA. The CDR3 is made up of 15 amino acids. The J segment lost 7 bases and the V segment lost 2 bases, leaving 5 bases of the junction unmatched. Written as DNA, the CDR3 is TGTGCCAGCAGCTTACTAGCGGGAGAAGTAAATGAGCAGTTCTTC. It codes for CASSLLAGEVNEQFF.

This clone appeared a single time. The gene calls are TRBV6-5 and TRBJ2-3; TRBD2 aligns across 7 bases. After removal of 2 bases from V and 4 bases from J, the junction contained 9 bases not matched to a gene. CDR1 is MNHEY and CDR2 is SVGAGI in the germline V gene. This CDR3 comprises 16 residues. The CDR3 loop is CASSYVSGGGPDTQYF. CDR3 sequence (DNA): TGTGCCAGCAGTTACGTTTCGGGGGGAGGCCCAGATACGCAGTATTTT.

This chain uses TRBV13 with TRBJ2-1; 10 bases fit TRBD1. The CDR3 length is 13 residues. Trimming at V came to 4 bases and at J to 15 bases, leaving 9 bases not matched to a gene. Germline V gene lookup returns CDR1 PRHDT and CDR2 FYEKMQ (reference sequence). DNA for the CDR3: TGTGCCAGCAGCTCCGGACAGGGGGTTGATCCGTTCTTC. It specifies CASSSGQGVDPFF.

The genes are TRBV29-1 and TRBJ2-7; TRBD2 is a possible D gene (5 bases). V was trimmed by 5 bases and J by 3 bases, leaving 20 bases between them. Germline loops: CDR1 SQVTM, CDR2 ANQGSEA. The CDR3 covers 15 residues. CDR3 sequence: CSVRVANRRNYEQYF. In DNA form, the CDR3 reads TGCAGCGTTAGGGTAGCGAACCGGAGAAACTACGAGCAGTACTTC.

V usage is TRBV27 and J usage is TRBJ1-2; 7 nucleotides align to TRBD1. The CDR3 has 12 amino acids. The J segment lost 8 bases and the V segment lost 8 bases, leaving 8 bases of the junction unmatched. Germline V gives CDR1 MNHEY, CDR2 SMNVEV (reference sequence). The CDR3 loop reads CASGNRGGGYTF. The DNA for the CDR3 is TGTGCCAGCGGAAACAGGGGTGGCGGCTACACCTTC.

This rearrangement joins TRBV28 to TRBJ1-1; D is uncertain. Between the trimmed V and J ends, which lost 6 bases and 2 bases, there was a span of 13 bases. The CDR3 totals 14 residues. CDR1 MDHEN and CDR2 SYDVKM come from the germline V gene. The DNA of the CDR3 is TGTGCCAGCAGGAACCCCGGCCCTAACACTGAAGCTTTCTTT. This gives the protein CASRNPGPNTEAFF. Looking up the rest from reference TRBV28 and TRBJ1-1 gives the full variable domain: DVKVTQSSRYLVKRTGEKVFLECVQDMDHENMFWYRQDPGLGLRLIYFSYDVKMKEKGDIPEGYSVSREKKERFSLILESASTNQTSMYLCASRNPGPNTEAFFGQGTRLTVV.

The rearrangement uses TRBV29-1 and TRBJ1-5; D may be TRBD1 (6 bases). Per germline, CDR1 SQVTM and CDR2 ANQGSEA. The CDR3 has 13 residues. The V end lost 4 bases, the J end lost 6 bases, and 13 bases lay between the germline ends. The CDR3 coding sequence is TGCAGCGTTGTGGTAGGGGGAGGTCAGCCCCAGCATTTT. Translating it yields CSVVVGGGQPQHF. The whole variable domain, remainder taken from reference TRBV29-1 and TRBJ1-5, is SAVISQKPSRDICQRGTSLTIQCQVDSQVTMMFWYRQQPGQSLTLIATANQGSEATYESGFVIDKFPISRPNLTFSTLTVSNMSPEDSSIYLCSVVVGGGQPQHFGDGTRLSIL.

The chain uses TRBV27 and TRBJ2-1; TRBD2 matches 11 bases. The J segment lost 8 bases and the V segment lost 10 bases, leaving 13 bases of the junction unmatched. The CDR3 totals 15 residues. Germline CDR1 and CDR2: MNHEY and SMNVEV (reference sequence). The CDR3 spells CAIRRGTSGRDEQFF. As DNA, the CDR3 is TGTGCCATTCGGAGAGGGACTAGCGGTAGGGATGAGCAGTTCTTC.

CDR3 coding DNA: TGCGCCAGCAGCCAAGGTCTCCCTTCCTACAATGAGCAGTTCTTC. This sequence encodes CASSQGLPSYNEQFF. The rearrangement joins TRBV4-1 to TRBJ2-1; no clear D. The CDR3 has 15 amino acids. Trimming left V 1 base short and J 1 base short, with 8 bases between. Germline V gene data show CDR1 as MGHRA and CDR2 as YSYEKL.

This chain links TRBV27 with TRBJ2-3; D possibly corresponds to TRBD2 (6 bases). CDR1 is MNHEY and CDR2 is SMNVEV in the germline V gene (reference sequence). The CDR3 has 14 residues. Trimming cost V 8 bases and J 4 bases, with 16 bases left between them. CDR3 protein: CASRASAYADTQYF. DNA of the CDR3: TGTGCCAGCCGGGCTAGCGCATACGCAGATACGCAGTATTTT.